A selection of T cell receptor beta chains follows, all from one sample in a study of blood T cell repertoires in COVID-19. Sequencing was performed with immunoSEQ multiplex PCR; in TCRdb, only in-frame clones are kept and a portion is missing. Of about 150,000 clones in the sample, more than 75% were seen once. The sample consisted of peripheral blood. These receptors all come from a woman in her forties or fifties with active or convalescent COVID-19. Each CDR3 is given with its conserved first and last residue. The D gene is left open where the match is weak. Size is stated for part of the rows, as once, few or many counts, or as a class when the clone is expanded.

CDR3aa: CASSLWRGQGDTQYF; CDR3nt: TGTGCCAGCAGCTTATGGCGGGGCCAGGGAGATACGCAGTATTTT; abundance: once; j_gene: TRBJ2-3; v_gene: TRBV7-2; d_gene: .
CDR3aa: CASSQNRVGNTEAFF; CDR3nt: TGTGCCAGCAGCCAAAACAGGGTGGGCAACACTGAAGCTTTCTTT; abundance: .; j_gene: TRBJ1-1; v_gene: TRBV14; d_gene: .
CDR3aa: CASSQEGTGGKQYF; CDR3nt: TGTGCCAGCAGCCAAGAAGGGACAGGGGGAAAGCAGTACTTC; abundance: .; j_gene: TRBJ2-7; v_gene: TRBV14; d_gene: TRBD1
CDR3aa: CASSEAEQGYNQPQHF; CDR3nt: TGTGCCAGCAGTGAAGCGGAACAGGGGTACAATCAGCCCCAGCATTTT; abundance: .; j_gene: TRBJ1-5; v_gene: TRBV6-1; d_gene: TRBD1
CDR3aa: CASSSPGQGRYEQYF; CDR3nt: TGTGCCAGCAGTTCGCCGGGACAGGGGCGGTACGAGCAGTACTTC; abundance: .; j_gene: TRBJ2-7; v_gene: TRBV6-5; d_gene: TRBD1
CDR3aa: CASMGLPENYEQYF; CDR3nt: TGTGCCAGCATGGGCCTCCCCGAGAATTACGAGCAGTACTTC; abundance: .; j_gene: TRBJ2-7; v_gene: TRBV6-6; d_gene: .
CDR3aa: CAIRSSTDTQYF; CDR3nt: TGTGCCATCAGATCTAGCACAGATACGCAGTATTTT; abundance: .; j_gene: TRBJ2-3; v_gene: TRBV10-3; d_gene: .
CDR3aa: CASSYSGGGNTIYF; CDR3nt: TGTGCCAGCAGTTACTCAGGGGGTGGAAACACCATATATTTT; abundance: .; j_gene: TRBJ1-3; v_gene: TRBV6-5; d_gene: .
CDR3aa: CASSLHQGNTGELFF; CDR3nt: TGTGCCAGCAGCTTACATCAGGGAAACACCGGGGAGCTGTTTTTT; abundance: .; j_gene: TRBJ2-2; v_gene: TRBV7-9; d_gene: .
CDR3aa: CATSTAGAYNEQFF; CDR3nt: TGTGCCACCAGCACAGCGGGGGCCTACAATGAGCAGTTCTTC; abundance: once; j_gene: TRBJ2-1; v_gene: TRBV15; d_gene: TRBD2
CDR3aa: CASRETWYEQYF; CDR3nt: TGTGCCTCTAGGGAGACCTGGTACGAGCAGTACTTC; abundance: few; j_gene: TRBJ2-7; v_gene: TRBV3-1/TRBV3-2; d_gene: .
CDR3aa: CASSPRGALYNEQFF; CDR3nt: TGTGCCAGCAGCCCGCGGGGGGCCCTATACAATGAGCAGTTCTTC; abundance: .; j_gene: TRBJ2-1; v_gene: TRBV3-1/TRBV3-2; d_gene: TRBD2
CDR3aa: CASSVGTAQTYEQYF; CDR3nt: TGTGCCAGCAGCGTAGGGACAGCCCAGACCTACGAGCAGTACTTC; abundance: few; j_gene: TRBJ2-7; v_gene: TRBV5-4; d_gene: TRBD1
CDR3aa: CASSKGGTGESGKGEAFF; CDR3nt: TGTGCCAGCAGCAAAGGGGGGACAGGGGAGAGCGGGAAGGGTGAAGCTTTCTTT; abundance: .; j_gene: TRBJ1-1; v_gene: TRBV21-1; d_gene: .
CDR3aa: CAWSVWAATNTEAFF; CDR3nt: TGTGCCTGGAGTGTTTGGGCAGCAACTAACACTGAAGCTTTCTTT; abundance: once; j_gene: TRBJ1-1; v_gene: TRBV30; d_gene: .
CDR3aa: CASSPGDRAHYEQYF; CDR3nt: TGTGCCAGCAGTCCCGGGGACAGGGCTCACTACGAGCAGTACTTC; abundance: .; j_gene: TRBJ2-7; v_gene: TRBV27; d_gene: TRBD1
CDR3aa: CAWTRAGPYEQYF; CDR3nt: TGTGCCTGGACCAGGGCAGGACCCTACGAGCAGTACTTC; abundance: .; j_gene: TRBJ2-7; v_gene: TRBV30; d_gene: .
CDR3aa: CASSSRQGTYEQYF; CDR3nt: TGTGCCAGCAGCTCCCGGCAGGGGACCTACGAGCAGTACTTC; abundance: .; j_gene: TRBJ2-7; v_gene: TRBV5-6; d_gene: .
CDR3aa: CAIREGALNTEAFF; CDR3nt: TGTGCCATCAGGGAGGGGGCTTTGAACACTGAAGCTTTCTTT; abundance: .; j_gene: TRBJ1-1; v_gene: TRBV10-3; d_gene: TRBD1
CDR3aa: CASSLGQLNGYGYTF; CDR3nt: TGTGCCAGCAGTCTGGGACAATTAAATGGGTATGGCTACACCTTC; abundance: few; j_gene: TRBJ1-2; v_gene: TRBV27; d_gene: .
CDR3aa: CASSDRRPDEQFF; CDR3nt: TGTGCCAGCAGTGACAGGCGTCCGGATGAGCAGTTCTTC; abundance: .; j_gene: TRBJ2-1; v_gene: TRBV6-6; d_gene: .
CDR3aa: CASSLGFSFRDRQYGYTF; CDR3nt: TGTGCCAGCAGTTTAGGATTCTCGTTCCGGGACAGACAGTATGGCTACACCTTC; abundance: .; j_gene: TRBJ1-2; v_gene: TRBV28; d_gene: TRBD1
CDR3aa: CAWSVRAGGSTEAFF; CDR3nt: TGTGCCTGGAGTGTACGGGCAGGGGGTAGCACTGAAGCTTTCTTT; abundance: .; j_gene: TRBJ1-1; v_gene: TRBV30; d_gene: TRBD1
CDR3aa: CASSADRGSGELFF; CDR3nt: TGTGCCAGCAGTGCCGACAGGGGTTCCGGGGAGCTGTTTTTT; abundance: .; j_gene: TRBJ2-2; v_gene: TRBV2; d_gene: TRBD1
CDR3aa: CASRGLEETQYF; CDR3nt: TGTGCCAGCAGGGGACTAGAAGAGACCCAGTACTTC; abundance: once; j_gene: TRBJ2-5; v_gene: TRBV7-3; d_gene: TRBD2
CDR3aa: CASSLGWGLAGESYNEQFF; CDR3nt: TGTGCCAGCAGCTTAGGTTGGGGACTAGCGGGAGAATCCTACAATGAGCAGTTCTTC; abundance: .; j_gene: TRBJ2-1; v_gene: TRBV7-8; d_gene: TRBD2
CDR3aa: CASSLAMGLIYEQYF; CDR3nt: TGCGCCAGCAGCTTGGCCATGGGACTGATCTACGAGCAGTACTTC; abundance: .; j_gene: TRBJ2-7; v_gene: TRBV5-1; d_gene: .
CDR3aa: CASTPTRRRAAEAFF; CDR3nt: TGTGCCAGCACCCCCACTCGAAGGCGGGCGGCTGAAGCTTTCTTT; abundance: .; j_gene: TRBJ1-1; v_gene: TRBV6-5; d_gene: .
CDR3aa: CASSLSRAGGQETQYF; CDR3nt: TGTGCCAGCAGCTTATCGAGAGCGGGGGGACAAGAGACCCAGTACTTC; abundance: .; j_gene: TRBJ2-5; v_gene: TRBV7-2; d_gene: TRBD2
CDR3aa: CATSRGPGRSSGGYTF; CDR3nt: TGTGCCACCAGCAGGGGTCCCGGCCGATCCTCGGGAGGCTACACCTTC; abundance: .; j_gene: TRBJ1-2; v_gene: TRBV15; d_gene: .
CDR3aa: CASSADRGWTEAFF; CDR3nt: TGTGCCAGCAGTGCGGACAGGGGGTGGACTGAAGCTTTCTTT; abundance: .; j_gene: TRBJ1-1; v_gene: TRBV28; d_gene: TRBD1
CDR3aa: CASSAGSSSNQPQHF; CDR3nt: TGTGCCAGCAGCGCAGGATCAAGTAGCAATCAGCCCCAGCATTTT; abundance: .; j_gene: TRBJ1-5; v_gene: TRBV7-2; d_gene: .
CDR3aa: CASSYGQGVNYGYTF; CDR3nt: TGTGCCAGCAGTTACGGACAGGGCGTTAACTATGGCTACACCTTC; abundance: once; j_gene: TRBJ1-2; v_gene: TRBV6-2/TRBV6-3; d_gene: TRBD1
CDR3aa: CASSPFDRFTDTQYF; CDR3nt: TGTGCCAGCAGTCCTTTCGACAGGTTCACAGATACGCAGTATTTT; abundance: .; j_gene: TRBJ2-3; v_gene: TRBV28; d_gene: .
CDR3aa: CASSLAGPPGELFF; CDR3nt: TGCGCCAGCAGCTTGGCAGGGCCCCCCGGGGAGCTGTTTTTT; abundance: .; j_gene: TRBJ2-2; v_gene: TRBV5-1; d_gene: .
CDR3aa: CASSRTGVDSNQPQHF; CDR3nt: TGTGCCAGCAGTAGGACAGGGGTCGACAGCAATCAGCCCCAGCATTTT; abundance: .; j_gene: TRBJ1-5; v_gene: TRBV27; d_gene: TRBD1
CDR3aa: CASSLAFRQETQYF; CDR3nt: TGTGCCAGCAGCTTAGCATTCCGCCAAGAGACCCAGTACTTC; abundance: .; j_gene: TRBJ2-5; v_gene: TRBV7-9; d_gene: .
CDR3aa: CATSREGLTSGYNEQFF; CDR3nt: TGTGCCACCAGCAGAGAGGGCCTTACTAGCGGATACAATGAGCAGTTCTTC; abundance: once; j_gene: TRBJ2-1; v_gene: TRBV15; d_gene: TRBD2
CDR3aa: CASSVSTSGRGYEQYF; CDR3nt: TGTGCCAGCTCAGTTTCGACTAGCGGGAGGGGGTACGAGCAGTACTTC; abundance: .; j_gene: TRBJ2-7; v_gene: TRBV18; d_gene: TRBD2
CDR3aa: CASSATSGRYNEQFF; CDR3nt: TGTGCCAGCAGCGCCACTAGCGGGAGGTACAATGAGCAGTTCTTC; abundance: .; j_gene: TRBJ2-1; v_gene: TRBV9; d_gene: TRBD2
CDR3aa: CATLSGGSGANVLTF; CDR3nt: TGTGCCACCTTGTCGGGGGGCTCTGGGGCCAACGTCCTGACTTTC; abundance: .; j_gene: TRBJ2-6; v_gene: TRBV6-5; d_gene: TRBD2
CDR3aa: CSASRLADTSTDTQYF; CDR3nt: TGCAGTGCTAGTCGGCTAGCGGATACTAGCACAGATACGCAGTATTTT; abundance: .; j_gene: TRBJ2-3; v_gene: TRBV20-1; d_gene: TRBD2
CDR3aa: CASSGAQGGTEAFF; CDR3nt: TGCGCCAGCAGCGGGGCACAGGGGGGTACTGAAGCTTTCTTT; abundance: .; j_gene: TRBJ1-1; v_gene: TRBV4-1; d_gene: TRBD1
CDR3aa: CASSRLGPYEQYF; CDR3nt: TGTGCCAGCAGCAGACTCGGCCCCTACGAGCAGTACTTC; abundance: few; j_gene: TRBJ2-7; v_gene: TRBV7-9; d_gene: .
CDR3aa: CASSLTGVTGETQYF; CDR3nt: TGTGCCAGCAGTTTAACGGGAGTGACCGGAGAGACCCAGTACTTC; abundance: .; j_gene: TRBJ2-5; v_gene: TRBV27; d_gene: .
CDR3aa: CASSSPTGDTEAFF; CDR3nt: TGTGCCAGCAGCTCCCCGACAGGGGACACTGAAGCTTTCTTT; abundance: .; j_gene: TRBJ1-1; v_gene: TRBV7-2; d_gene: TRBD1